This passage covers 9 T cell receptor beta chains from one sample sequenced in a study of blood T cell repertoires in COVID-19. Method: immunoSEQ multiplex PCR; TCRdb's copy keeps in-frame clones and lacks some. The table has about 94,000 clones, 65% to 85% seen once; the top ten hold about 6.3%. Input material: peripheral blood. The receptors originated from a man in his 60s with acute or convalescent COVID-19.

The chain uses TRBV4-1 and TRBJ1-5, with no clear D. CDR1 MGHRA and CDR2 YSYEKL come from the germline V gene. Trimming shortened V by 0 bases and J by 3 bases, and 15 bases separated the two germline ends. The CDR3 sequence is 17 residues long. The chain's CDR3 is CASSQESFVVFNQPQHF. The CDR3 DNA sequence: TGCGCCAGCAGCCAAGAATCGTTCGTTGTGTTCAATCAGCCCCAGCATTTT.

The chain links TRBV18 to TRBJ1-5; no firm D call. CDR1 and CDR2 (germline): KGHSH, LQKENI. The V end was cut by 3 bases, the J end by 4 bases, with 10 bases between. The CDR3 is made up of 14 amino acids. CDR3: CASSPRYGNQPQHF. CDR3 sequence (DNA): TGTGCCAGCTCACCGAGGTACGGGAATCAGCCCCAGCATTTT.

Comment on this clone: The junction does not match germline at one end; this may be a read error. The chain links TRBV24-1 to TRBJ2-4, with TRBD1 identical over 8 bases. The CDR3 consists of 12 residues. Germline CDR1 and CDR2: KGHDR and SFDVKD. The CDR3 sequence: CATTLPPGQVNF. The CDR3 bases are TGTGCCACCACCCTCCCCCCGGGACAGGTTAACTTC.

The chain is built from TRBV9 and TRBJ1-2, with 8 bases fitting TRBD1. CDR3 length: 16 amino acids. From germline, CDR1 is SGDLS and CDR2 YYNGEE. The V gene end was trimmed by 3 bases and the J gene end by 6 bases; junction bases not matched to a gene: 13. CDR3 DNA: TGTGCCAGCAGCGCTAATTTCGGACAGGGAGTTGATGGCTACACCTTC. This gives the protein CASSANFGQGVDGYTF.

The rearrangement uses TRBV24-1 and TRBJ1-1, with D possibly TRBD1 on 6 matching bases. The V gene's germline CDR1 is KGHDR and CDR2 SFDVKD. V was cut by 1 base and J by 7 bases, with 6 bases left in between. The CDR3 is 12 residues long. The CDR3 nucleotides are TGTGCCACCAGTGATTTAGGGGGTGAAGCTTTCTTT. It is translated as CATSDLGGEAFF.

Note on this clone: Germline and junction disagree at one end, which may indicate a read error. The DNA for the CDR3 is TGTGCCAGCAACCAACAGGCGGGGGTGACAGATACGCAGTATTTT. Amino acids: CASNQQAGVTDTQYF. The chain recombines TRBV4-2 with TRBJ2-3; 7 bases map to TRBD2. CDR1 LGHNA and CDR2 YNFKEQ come from the germline V gene. The CDR3 totals 15 residues.

The chain carries TRBV11-2 and TRBJ1-2; 10 bases align to TRBD1. The germline gives CDR1 SGHAT, CDR2 FQNNGV. This CDR3 has 15 amino acids. V shed 5 bases and J 8 bases; nucleotides not matched to a gene: 11. CDR3 amino acids: CASSLSGTGAGGYTF. The CDR3, as DNA: TGTGCCAGCAGCCTTTCAGGGACAGGGGCGGGAGGCTACACCTTC.

The chain is built from TRBV7-2 and TRBJ1-5, with D tentatively TRBD1 (6 bases). This CDR3 has 16 residues. CDR1 and CDR2 (germline): SGHTA, FQGNSA. V dropped 1 base and J dropped 6 bases, with 16 bases sitting between them. The CDR3 region is CASSLVGGATTQPQHF. CDR3 coding DNA: TGTGCCAGCAGCTTAGTTGGGGGGGCCACTACTCAGCCCCAGCATTTT.

This clone was found a few times. The rearrangement joins TRBV2 to TRBJ1-5; possible D gene TRBD1, 5 bases. V lost 3 bases and J 4 bases, leaving 10 bases between the germline ends. Germline values: CDR1 SNHLY, CDR2 FYNNEI. There are 14 residues in the CDR3. The CDR3 DNA is TGTGCCAGCAGTGAGGGGACTTCAAATCAGCCCCAGCATTTT. Its translation: CASSEGTSNQPQHF.